The 20 T cell receptor beta chains below all came from one sample that was sequenced in a study of cytomegalovirus exposure and HLA in healthy donors. PCR employed 60 Vbeta and 13 Jbeta primers. The table came from immunoSEQ multiplex PCR; TCRdb's copy has only in-frame clones and leaves some out. The data show more than 80,000 clones, around 86% seen once. The material sequenced was PBMCs. Source of these receptors: a young man in good health and CMV-seropositive.

The chain uses TRBV7-6 and TRBJ2-5; 9 bases are a match to TRBD1. Trimming at V came to 4 bases and at J to 6 bases, leaving 6 bases not matched to a gene. The CDR3 consists of 14 residues. Germline assignment: CDR1 SGHVS and CDR2 FNYEAQ. The CDR3 loop reads CASSSGQGKKTQYF. CDR3 nucleotides: TGTGCCAGCAGCTCGGGACAGGGAAAAAAGACCCAGTACTTC.

The CDR3 DNA reads as TGCGCCAGCAGCGAATCTAGCGGGAGGGCCCCAGATACGCAGTATTTT. It translates to CASSESSGRAPDTQYF. This sequence joins TRBV4-1 and TRBJ2-3; TRBD2 matches 12 bases. The CDR3 consists of 16 residues. Germline V gene data show CDR1 as MGHRA and CDR2 as YSYEKL. The ends lost 5 bases at V and 4 bases at J; junction bases unmatched: 7.

J is TRBJ2-1 and V is TRBV29-1; D unclear. V dropped 7 bases and J dropped 2 bases, with 9 bases sitting between them. There are 12 residues in the CDR3. Germline-derived CDR1 and CDR2 are SQVTM and ANQGSEA. CDR3 nucleotide sequence: TGCAGCGGTGGCGGAACCTACAATGAGCAGTTCTTC. Amino acid sequence: CSGGGTYNEQFF.

The V gene is TRBV10-2, the J gene TRBJ2-4, with D uncertain. Germline CDR1 is WSHSY and CDR2 is SAAADI. Trimming removed 0 bases from V and 4 bases from J, with 4 bases in between. The CDR3 extends over 13 amino acids. The CDR3 bases are TGCGCCAGCAGTGAGTCAGAGAAAAACATTCAGTACTTC. Translated: CASSESEKNIQYF.

The chain recombines TRBV18 with TRBJ2-6; TRBD1 might be the D (5 bases). Germline V gives CDR1 KGHSH, CDR2 LQKENI. The CDR3 loop spans 18 amino acids. Trimming took off 3 bases at V and 0 bases at J, with 15 bases between the two ends. The CDR3 sequence is CASSPLQGQSSGANVLTF. The CDR3 nucleotides are TGTGCCAGCTCACCGCTACAAGGACAATCCTCTGGGGCCAACGTCCTGACTTTC.

The chain has TRBV27 and TRBJ2-4; no definite D call. Germline loops: CDR1 MNHEY, CDR2 SMNVEV (reference sequence). V was trimmed by 0 bases and J by 8 bases, leaving 14 bases between them. The CDR3 has 15 amino acids. The CDR3 region is CASSLSLPFRYIQYF. The CDR3 nucleotides read TGTGCCAGCAGTTTATCCCTCCCCTTTAGATACATTCAGTACTTC.

J is TRBJ1-1 and V is TRBV7-9; D ambiguous. This CDR3 is built from 14 residues. Looked up from germline, CDR1 is SEHNR and CDR2 is FQNEAQ (reference sequence). Trimming stripped 2 bases from V and 1 base from J, with 8 bases between. CDR3 DNA sequence: TGTGCCAGCAGCTTACGGGATTCGAACACTGAAGCTTTCTTT. Translated: CASSLRDSNTEAFF. The variable domain in full, completed from reference TRBV7-9 and TRBJ1-1, reads DTGVSQNPRHKITKRGQNVTFRCDPISEHNRLYWYRQTLGQGPEFLTYFQNEAQLEKSRLLSDRFSAERPKGSFSTLEIQRTEQGDSAMYLCASSLRDSNTEAFFGQGTRLTVV.

The chain uses TRBV6-5 and TRBJ1-1; D not resolved. The CDR3 covers 11 residues. With 6 bases removed from V and 3 bases from J, the gap between germline ends came to 5 bases. Germline CDR1 is MNHEY and CDR2 is SVGAGI. CDR3 sequence reads: CASRRYTEAFF. In DNA form, the CDR3 reads TGTGCCAGCAGGCGGTACACTGAAGCTTTCTTT.

The rearrangement uses TRBV2 and TRBJ2-5; 12 bases line up with TRBD2. CDR1 SNHLY and CDR2 FYNNEI come from the germline V gene. With 6 bases clipped from V and 5 bases from J, the junction kept 10 bases outside the gene matches. CDR3 length: 16 amino acids. The CDR3 sequence: CASRGRLAGAQETQYF. Here the CDR3 DNA reads TGTGCCAGCAGGGGGAGACTAGCGGGAGCGCAGGAGACCCAGTACTTC. The entire variable domain, with the rest obtained from reference TRBV2 and TRBJ2-5, is as follows: EPEVTQTPSHQVTQMGQEVILRCVPISNHLYFYWYRQILGQKVEFLVSFYNNEISEKSEIFDDQFSVERPDGSNFTLKIRSTKLEDSAMYFCASRGRLAGAQETQYFGPGTRLLVL.

This rearrangement joins TRBV4-1 to TRBJ2-7, with no clear D. The length of the CDR3 is 12 residues. Germline V lookup: CDR1 MGHRA, CDR2 YSYEKL. The germline V and J ends were trimmed by 4 bases and 1 base, with 5 bases remaining between them. The CDR3 sequence is CASSPPSYEQYF. CDR3 coding DNA: TGCGCCAGCAGCCCTCCTTCCTACGAGCAGTACTTC.

The V call is TRBV5-4, the J call TRBJ2-3; 7 nucleotides align to TRBD2. The V gene end was trimmed by 7 bases and the J gene end by 2 bases; junction bases not matched to a gene: 10. Looked up from germline, CDR1 is SGHNT and CDR2 is YYREEE (reference sequence). This CDR3 has 15 residues. The CDR3 reads CASRDYPTPTDTQYF. The CDR3 DNA follows: TGTGCCAGCCGGGACTACCCCACACCCACAGATACGCAGTATTTT.

The CDR3 DNA reads as TGTGCCAGCAGCTTAGGTATTGGCGGGAGGTACGAGCAGTACTTC. This gives the protein CASSLGIGGRYEQYF. This sequence joins TRBV11-2 and TRBJ2-7; 8 bases fit TRBD2. Germline V gene sequence: CDR1 SGHAT, CDR2 FQNNGV. V dropped 1 base and J dropped 4; count of bases not matched to a gene: 6. The CDR3 has 15 residues. The whole variable domain, filled in from reference TRBV11-2 and TRBJ2-7, reads EAGVAQSPRYKIIEKRQSVAFWCNPISGHATLYWYQQILGQGPKLLIQFQNNGVVDDSQLPKDRFSAERLKGVDSTLKIQPAKLEDSAVYLCASSLGIGGRYEQYFGPGTRLTVT.

The chain couples TRBV5-6 to TRBJ2-1; D might be TRBD2 (5 bases). The ends were cut back, 0 bases at V and 0 bases at J, with 7 bases in the middle. The CDR3 has 15 residues. Germline CDR1 is SGHDT and CDR2 is YYEEEE. The CDR3 DNA follows: TGTGCCAGCAGCTTGGTGGCGGGCTCCTACAATGAGCAGTTCTTC. This encodes CASSLVAGSYNEQFF.

This clone showed up just a few times. The rearrangement joins TRBV10-1 to TRBJ1-1; D is undetermined. V was cut by 4 bases and J by 3 bases, with 3 bases left in between. The CDR3 runs to 11 residues. Germline CDR1 WNHNN, CDR2 SYGVQD (reference sequence). CDR3 nucleotide sequence: TGCGCCAGCAGTGTAGACACTGAAGCTTTCTTT. Translated, it gives CASSVDTEAFF.

This clone was seen only a few times. The chain joins TRBV6-6 to TRBJ1-4; 9 nucleotides match TRBD1. V lost 2 bases and J lost 5; bases outside the gene matches: 0. CDR3 size: 14 residues. Germline V lookup: CDR1 MNHNY, CDR2 SVGAGI (reference sequence). DNA for the CDR3: TGTGCCAGCAGTTACGGGACAGGGAATGAAAAACTGTTTTTT. Residues: CASSYGTGNEKLFF.

This clone was detected a few times. This chain connects TRBV2 to TRBJ2-1; 10 positions match TRBD2. With V trimmed by 7 bases and J by 8 bases, 11 bases remained unmatched. The CDR3 has 15 amino acids. Looked up from germline, CDR1 is SNHLY and CDR2 is FYNNEI. The CDR3: CASKPGLATPHEQFF. Written as DNA, the CDR3 is TGTGCCAGCAAGCCGGGACTAGCGACTCCGCATGAGCAGTTCTTC. The whole variable domain, filled in from reference TRBV2 and TRBJ2-1, reads EPEVTQTPSHQVTQMGQEVILRCVPISNHLYFYWYRQILGQKVEFLVSFYNNEISEKSEIFDDQFSVERPDGSNFTLKIRSTKLEDSAMYFCASKPGLATPHEQFFGPGTRLTVL.

The chain couples TRBV7-8 to TRBJ2-3; D ambiguous. CDR1 SGHVS and CDR2 FQNEAQ come from the germline V gene. The CDR3 is made up of 15 amino acids. Trimming removed 4 bases from V and 2 bases from J, with 13 bases in between. CDR3 sequence (DNA): TGTGCCAGCAGCTCTCTTCAGGAAGACACAGATACGCAGTATTTT. Protein: CASSSLQEDTDTQYF.

The chain joins TRBV28 to TRBJ2-7, with D possibly TRBD2 on 5 matching bases. The ends were cut back, 5 bases at V and 5 bases at J, with 19 bases in the middle. Per germline, CDR1 MDHEN and CDR2 SYDVKM. The CDR3 totals 15 residues. CDR3 coding DNA: TGTGCCAGCAGTCCCCAGGACGGGTGGGAGAACGAGCAGTACTTC. This gives the protein CASSPQDGWENEQYF.

V and J are TRBV15 and TRBJ2-1; the match to TRBD2 covers 7 bases. After removal of 4 bases from V and 8 bases from J, the junction contained 8 bases not matched to a gene. This CDR3 region has 14 residues. Germline CDR1 is LNHNV and CDR2 is YYDKDF (reference sequence). The CDR3 spells CATSKSRESYEQFF. CDR3 DNA sequence: TGTGCCACCAGCAAGTCGCGGGAGAGCTATGAGCAGTTCTTC.

The chain recombines TRBV28 with TRBJ2-7; TRBD2 might be the D (6 bases). The CDR3 loop spans 13 amino acids. Germline values: CDR1 MDHEN, CDR2 SYDVKM. The V gene lost 5 bases and the J gene lost 2 bases, with 10 bases spanning the gap. CDR3 coding DNA: TGTGCCAGCAGTAGGGACTTTCCCTACGAGCAGTACTTC. It specifies CASSRDFPYEQYF.